This TCR beta chain was found in a study of blood T cell repertoires in COVID-19. For the study at large: PBMCs, B-cell-depleted T cells, or T cells were the source of the cDNA or gDNA that made up the material.

This CDR3 comprises 11 residues. V shed 6 bases and J shed 0 bases, with 2 bases lying between them. Germline lookup yields CDR1 MNHNS and CDR2 SASEGT. Sequencing was performed with immunoSEQ multiplex PCR; in TCRdb, only in-frame clones are kept and a portion is missing. Of 85,000 to 100,000 clones listed, about 84% are singletons. The sequenced material came from peripheral blood. The chain recombines TRBV6-1 with TRBJ2-5; unclear D gene. The clonotype originates from a human donor in a cohort sampled during active COVID-19. The CDR3 loop reads CASSYQETQYF. The CDR3 DNA reads TGTGCCAGCAGCTACCAAGAGACCCAGTACTTC.